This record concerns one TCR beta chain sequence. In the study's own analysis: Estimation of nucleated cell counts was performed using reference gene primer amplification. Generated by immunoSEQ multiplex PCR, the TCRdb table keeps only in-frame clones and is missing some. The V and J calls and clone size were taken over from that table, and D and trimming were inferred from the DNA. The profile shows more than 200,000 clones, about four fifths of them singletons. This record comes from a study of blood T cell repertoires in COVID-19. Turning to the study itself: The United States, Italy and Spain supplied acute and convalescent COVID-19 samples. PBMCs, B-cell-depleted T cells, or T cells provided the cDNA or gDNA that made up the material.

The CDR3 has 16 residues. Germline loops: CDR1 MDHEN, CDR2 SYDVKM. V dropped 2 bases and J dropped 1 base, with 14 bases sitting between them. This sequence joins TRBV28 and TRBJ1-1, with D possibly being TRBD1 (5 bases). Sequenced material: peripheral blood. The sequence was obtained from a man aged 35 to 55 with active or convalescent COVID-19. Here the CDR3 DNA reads TGTGCCAGCAGTTTACCTAACCGACAGACGAACACTGAAGCTTTCTTT. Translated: CASSLPNRQTNTEAFF.